The 15 T cell receptor beta chains below were found in one sample sequenced in a study of T cell responses to AZD1222 COVID-19 vaccine. The data were produced by immunoSEQ multiplex PCR, yet TCRdb's version contains in-frame clones alone and is incomplete. The sample includes 120,000 to 150,000 clones, more than 75% of them seen just once. The source material was peripheral blood, sampled 28 days after the second AZD1222 dose. The receptors were sampled from an adult who received the AZD1222 COVID-19 vaccine.

The chain carries TRBV5-6 and TRBJ2-7; tentatively, D is TRBD1 (5 bases). There are 13 residues in the CDR3. V shed 0 bases and J shed 6 bases, with 10 bases lying between them. Germline CDR1 is SGHDT and CDR2 is YYEEEE. The CDR3 nucleotides read TGTGCCAGCAGCTTGGGCAGGGTCCGCGAGCAGTACTTC. Its translation: CASSLGRVREQYF.

The chain carries TRBV29-1 and TRBJ1-1; 9 bases align to TRBD1. The length of the CDR3 is 13 residues. The germline V gene encodes CDR1 SQVTM and CDR2 ANQGSEA. V lost 6 bases to trimming and J lost 5 bases; unmatched junction nucleotides: 7. This chain's CDR3 is CSVAAGTGTEAFF. The CDR3 coding sequence is TGCAGCGTCGCGGCCGGGACAGGGACTGAAGCTTTCTTT.

The chain employs TRBV7-2 and TRBJ1-3; D not certain. Germline CDR1 and CDR2: SGHTA and FQGNSA. The CDR3 loop spans 12 amino acids. V was cut by 1 base and J by 4 bases, with 2 bases left in between. The CDR3 DNA sequence: TGTGCCAGCAGCTTAGACGGAAACACCATATATTTT. Its protein product is CASSLDGNTIYF.

The rearrangement uses TRBV5-5 and TRBJ1-5; D perhaps matches TRBD1 (5 bases). Germline V lookup: CDR1 SGHKS, CDR2 YYEKEE (reference sequence). The CDR3 has 14 residues. Trimming took 2 bases from V and 7 from J, leaving 13 bases between them. CDR3 region: CASSLEGSDQPQHF. CDR3 bases: TGTGCCAGCAGCTTAGAGGGGAGCGACCAGCCCCAGCATTTT.

V and J are TRBV28 and TRBJ1-5; D unclear. Germline V lookup: CDR1 MDHEN, CDR2 SYDVKM. CDR3 length: 14 amino acids. Trimming removed 7 bases from V and 0 bases from J, with 10 bases in between. The chain's CDR3 is CASTQDPSNQPQHF. The CDR3 coding sequence is TGTGCCAGCACCCAGGACCCTAGCAATCAGCCCCAGCATTTT.

The chain is built from TRBV28 and TRBJ1-2, with TRBD1 matching 10 bases. Germline V gene lookup returns CDR1 MDHEN and CDR2 SYDVKM. The CDR3 loop spans 14 amino acids. V gave up 6 bases and J gave up 8 bases; unmatched junction bases: 9. The CDR3 nucleotides read TGTGCCAGCAGCATTGACAGGGGGCGAGGAGGCTACACCTTC. Translation gives CASSIDRGRGGYTF.

V gene TRBV5-4 combines with J gene TRBJ2-3; possible D gene TRBD2, 5 bases. Trimming pared 0 bases from V and 0 bases from J, leaving 8 bases between. Germline lookup yields CDR1 SGHNT and CDR2 YYREEE (reference sequence). CDR3 size: 15 residues. The CDR3 DNA reads as TGTGCCAGCAGCTTGGAGGACTCTAGCACAGATACGCAGTATTTT. It encodes CASSLEDSSTDTQYF. The variable domain in full, with the rest retrieved from reference TRBV5-4 and TRBJ2-3, is ETGVTQSPTHLIKTRGQQVTLRCSSQSGHNTVSWYQQALGQGPQFIFQYYREEENGRGNFPPRFSGLQFPNYSSELNVNALELDDSALYLCASSLEDSSTDTQYFGPGTRLTVL.

This chain joins TRBV6-5 and TRBJ1-5; 8 nucleotides line up with TRBD1. The germline CDR1 and CDR2 sequences are MNHEY and SVGAGI. Unmatched junction bases numbered 9, after V lost 8 bases and J lost 6 bases. This CDR3 is 14 amino acids long. The CDR3 bases are TGTGCCAGCCAAGCCCCAGGGGGCGGTCAGCCCCAGCATTTT. Translating gives CASQAPGGGQPQHF.

The rearrangement links TRBV6-5 to TRBJ2-7; 8 bases are shared with TRBD2. CDR3 length: 15 residues. With V trimmed by 7 bases and J by 2 bases, 10 bases remained unmatched. Germline V lookup: CDR1 MNHEY, CDR2 SVGAGI. The chain's CDR3 is CASTKTSANPYEQYF. In DNA form, the CDR3 reads TGTGCCAGCACCAAGACTAGCGCAAACCCCTACGAGCAGTACTTC.

This clone was counted ten times or more. This chain joins TRBV7-9 and TRBJ1-2; no clear D. CDR1 and CDR2 from the germline V gene are SEHNR and FQNEAQ (reference sequence). Trimming removed 1 base at V and 3 bases at J, with 9 bases between. CDR3 length: 14 amino acids. The CDR3 region is CASSLVATDYGYTF. As DNA, the CDR3 is TGTGCCAGCAGCTTAGTGGCAACAGACTATGGCTACACCTTC.

This chain joins TRBV5-5 and TRBJ1-2; D gene uncertain. The CDR3 runs 14 residues. Trimming removed 4 bases at V and 8 bases at J, with 18 bases between. In germline, CDR1 is SGHKS, CDR2 YYEKEE (reference sequence). The CDR3 loop reads CASSLRDSYGGYTF. For the CDR3, the DNA is TGTGCCAGCAGCCTTCGGGATTCATATGGCGGCTACACCTTC.

The rearrangement uses TRBV7-2 and TRBJ2-3; 8 nucleotides align to TRBD2. CDR3 length: 16 amino acids. V lost 2 bases to trimming and J lost 2 bases; unmatched junction nucleotides: 6. Germline values: CDR1 SGHTA, CDR2 FQGNSA. The CDR3: CASSLTSGGLTDTQYF. The CDR3 nucleotides read TGTGCCAGCAGCTTAACAAGCGGGGGCCTCACAGATACGCAGTATTTT.

The chain links TRBV28 to TRBJ1-1; weak D call: TRBD1 (5 bases). The germline V gene has CDR1 MDHEN and CDR2 SYDVKM. Trimming pared 7 bases from V and 11 bases from J, leaving 14 bases between. This CDR3 spans 11 amino acids. CDR3 coding DNA: TGTGCCAGCATACTGGGGCAGGGTGCTTTCTTT. Protein product: CASILGQGAFF.

J is TRBJ1-3 and V is TRBV30, with D maybe TRBD1 (5 bases). CDR3 size: 13 residues. V was trimmed by 8 bases and J by 0 bases, leaving 11 bases between them. In germline, CDR1 is GTSNPN, CDR2 SVGIG (reference sequence). The DNA of the CDR3 is TGTGCCGGCCGACAGCCCTCTGGAAACACCATATATTTT. Its translation: CAGRQPSGNTIYF. The whole variable domain, remainder taken from reference TRBV30 and TRBJ1-3, is SQTIHQWPATLVQPVGSPLSLECTVEGTSNPNLYWYRQAAGRGLQLLFYSVGIGQISSEVPQNLSASRPQDRQFILSSKKLLLSDSGFYLCAGRQPSGNTIYFGEGSWLTVV.

The chain carries TRBV29-1 and TRBJ1-5; no firm D call. Germline V gene lookup returns CDR1 SQVTM and CDR2 ANQGSEA. The CDR3 extends over 14 amino acids. The V and J ends lost 4 bases and 0 bases respectively, with 10 bases between them. The DNA for the CDR3 is TGCAGCGTTGGTTACGGGGATAGCAATCAGCCCCAGCATTTT. Translated, it gives CSVGYGDSNQPQHF. Supplemented by reference TRBV29-1 and TRBJ1-5, the full variable domain reads SAVISQKPSRDICQRGTSLTIQCQVDSQVTMMFWYRQQPGQSLTLIATANQGSEATYESGFVIDKFPISRPNLTFSTLTVSNMSPEDSSIYLCSVGYGDSNQPQHFGDGTRLSIL.